This T cell receptor (beta chain) appears in the sequencing data of a study of blood T cell repertoires in COVID-19. This clone occurred a few times. Authors' methods: Amplifying reference gene primers gave estimates of nucleated cell counts. TCRdb's table, derived via immunoSEQ multiplex PCR, lists solely in-frame clones and lacks some. V and J calls and clone size are given by that table; D and trimming were obtained from the DNA. This table has about 170,000 clones, roughly 93% appearing once. The germline V gene has CDR1 SGHRS and CDR2 YFSETQ. CDR3 size: 17 residues. The trim removed 3 bases at V and 4 bases at J, leaving 8 bases unmatched.

The chain links TRBV5-1 to TRBJ2-2; 11 bases are shared with TRBD1. The specimen was peripheral blood. The TCR comes from a man aged 18 to 30 with COVID-19, enrolled during active disease. CDR3 coding DNA: TGCGCCAGCAGCTGGGGACAGGGGGACTTGGGCACCGGGGAGCTGTTTTTT. Translation: CASSWGQGDLGTGELFF.